The source of this T cell receptor beta chain is a study of blood T cells in healthy people across ages. With respect to this clonotype: The target antigen is unknown.

Each individual donor underwent a draw of approximately 9.8 milliliters of peripheral blood. The second PCR ran about 6 to 12 cycles with a sample-barcoded 5' primer and J-beta primers. One entry per CDR3 protein results from TCRdb running MiXCR on the 5' RACE reads. The table has over 1,300,000 distinct CDR3 sequences, approximately 59% seen once; the top ten hold 6.5% to 8%. Points from the study as a whole: Fewer expanded clones and more diversity marked long-lived versus aged donors.

The sequence was obtained from a man aged 18 to 29 in good health. The source material was blood.

The CDR3 DNA follows: TGTGCCAGCAGCTTATTAGTGGGTACGTCCTACAATGAGCAGTTCTTC. This sequence encodes CASSLLVGTSYNEQFF. The chain is built from TRBV7-2 and TRBJ2-1; no clear D gene. CDR3 length: 16 residues. In germline, CDR1 is SGHTA, CDR2 FQGNSA. Deletions cut 2 bases from V and 1 base from J, with 12 bases between.